The 27 T cell receptor beta chains below were found in one sample sequenced in a study of blood T cell repertoires in COVID-19. Clones were read by immunoSEQ multiplex PCR, and TCRdb kept only the in-frame ones, dropping some. The sample has some 57,000 clones, around 90% seen once. Material for sequencing was peripheral blood. The receptors derive from a human donor in a cohort sampled during active COVID-19.

The chain couples TRBV5-5 to TRBJ1-1; a possible D gene is TRBD1 (6 bases). V lost 4 bases to trimming and J lost 4 bases, with 23 bases between them. Germline CDR1 is SGHKS and CDR2 is YYEKEE (reference sequence). This CDR3 comprises 17 residues. For the CDR3, the DNA is TGTGCCAGCAGCCCCAAGGGTAATCAGGGGTGGAGCACTGAAGCTTTCTTT. The encoded protein is CASSPKGNQGWSTEAFF.

The rearrangement uses TRBV6-2 or TRBV6-3 and TRBJ2-1, with no clear D. The CDR3 spans 15 residues. Trimming cost V 2 bases and J 12 bases, with 20 bases left between them. Germline V gene data show CDR1 as MNHEY and CDR2 as SVGEGT. The CDR3 DNA follows: TGTGCCAGCAGTTACCTCAGGTCCCCTGCTCCTCTGCAGTTCTTC. It is translated as CASSYLRSPAPLQFF.

This chain uses TRBV15 with TRBJ2-2; 10 positions match TRBD1. This CDR3 has 15 amino acids. Looked up from germline, CDR1 is LNHNV and CDR2 is YYDKDF (reference sequence). Unmatched junction bases numbered 3, after V lost 1 base and J lost 7 bases. This CDR3 is CATSRGTGGIGELFF. The CDR3 coding sequence is TGTGCCACCAGCAGAGGGACAGGGGGAATCGGGGAGCTGTTTTTT.

The chain recombines TRBV7-8 with TRBJ2-1; D is perhaps TRBD2 (6 bases). Trimming removed 5 bases at V and 7 bases at J, with 24 bases between. The CDR3 runs to 17 residues. Germline V gives CDR1 SGHVS, CDR2 FQNEAQ. The CDR3 sequence is CASSRLGERVLANEQFF. CDR3 nucleotides: TGTGCCAGCAGCCGACTGGGGGAGCGGGTCCTAGCGAATGAGCAGTTCTTC.

The chain links TRBV11-2 to TRBJ1-1, with D possibly matching TRBD1 (6 bases). This CDR3 region has 19 residues. The V gene lost 4 bases and the J gene lost 4 bases, with 28 bases spanning the gap. Germline CDR1 is SGHAT and CDR2 is FQNNGV. The DNA of the CDR3 is TGTGCCAGCAGCTCCCTTTTGAGGACAGAGGGGAATCCTAGCACTGAAGCTTTCTTT. It yields the protein CASSSLLRTEGNPSTEAFF.

CDR3 DNA: TGTGCCACCGCGCGGCATCCAACCGGGGAGCTGTTTTTT. As protein: CATARHPTGELFF. V usage is TRBV12-3 or TRBV12-4 and J usage is TRBJ2-2; D ambiguous. The V gene lost 10 bases and the J gene lost 5 bases, with 14 bases spanning the gap. The CDR3 spans 13 residues.

V is TRBV3-1 (or the pseudogene TRBV3-2) and J is TRBJ1-1; no definite D call. The V end lost 1 base, the J end lost 1 base, and 4 bases lay between the germline ends. CDR1 and CDR2 from the germline V gene are LGHDT and YNNKEL (reference sequence). The CDR3 has 13 amino acids. The CDR3: CASSQGANTEAFF. The DNA for the CDR3 is TGTGCCAGCAGCCAAGGCGCGAACACTGAAGCTTTCTTT.

This chain connects TRBV19 to TRBJ2-4, with 7 nucleotides matching TRBD1. CDR3 length: 15 amino acids. After removal of 1 base from V and 6 bases from J, the junction contained 6 bases not matched to a gene. CDR1 is LNHDA and CDR2 is SQIVND in the germline V gene (reference sequence). CDR3 in amino acids: CASSIGGGLTNIQYF. As DNA, the CDR3 is TGTGCCAGTAGTATAGGAGGGGGCCTTACAAACATTCAGTACTTC.

The chain employs TRBV1 and TRBJ2-7; the table gives TRBD1 as D, unverified against the DNA. TRBV1 is assigned pseudogene status. This CDR3 spans 15 amino acids. The CDR3 DNA sequence: TGCACCAGCAGCCTGACAGGGAGGAAAGGCTACGAGCAGTACTTC. Encoded protein: CTSSLTGRKGYEQYF.

This CDR3 is CASRVDRVVTEAFF. The DNA for the CDR3 is TGTGCCAGCAGAGTGGACAGGGTCGTCACTGAAGCTTTCTTT. The chain couples TRBV6-5 to TRBJ1-1; TRBD1 agrees at 8 bases. V gave up 6 bases and J gave up 4 bases; unmatched junction bases: 7. The CDR3 extends over 14 amino acids. Germline-derived CDR1 and CDR2 are MNHEY and SVGAGI.

This chain connects TRBV4-1 to TRBJ2-1; TRBD2 aligns across 11 bases. Germline V gene data show CDR1 as MGHRA and CDR2 as YSYEKL. V trimming: 4 bases; J trimming: 4 bases; junction bases outside the gene matches: 6. CDR3 size: 16 residues. The CDR3 DNA is TGCGCCAGCAGCCCTTTACTAGCGGGGGAATACAATGAGCAGTTCTTC. Translation gives CASSPLLAGEYNEQFF.

V gene TRBV7-9 combines with J gene TRBJ1-4, with a possible D match to TRBD1 (6 bases). The length of the CDR3 is 16 residues. Germline V gene data show CDR1 as SEHNR and CDR2 as FQNEAQ (reference sequence). Deletions cut 2 bases from V and 7 bases from J, with 17 bases between. The CDR3 here is CASSLFPEGQSEKLFF. CDR3 in DNA: TGTGCCAGCAGCTTATTCCCCGAGGGACAAAGTGAAAAACTGTTTTTT. The full variable domain, its missing parts supplied by reference TRBV7-9 and TRBJ1-4, is DTGVSQNPRHKITKRGQNVTFRCDPISEHNRLYWYRQTLGQGPEFLTYFQNEAQLEKSRLLSDRFSAERPKGSFSTLEIQRTEQGDSAMYLCASSLFPEGQSEKLFFGSGTQLSVL.

This clone showed up just once. V gene TRBV10-3 combines with J gene TRBJ2-3; the match to TRBD2 covers 9 bases. From germline, CDR1 is ENHRY and CDR2 SYGVKD. Trimming at V came to 2 bases and at J to 5 bases, leaving 5 bases not matched to a gene. This CDR3 has 15 amino acids. The CDR3 DNA reads TGTGCCATCAGTGAGGGCGGGAGGGCCGGAGATACGCAGTATTTT. Amino acid sequence: CAISEGGRAGDTQYF.

The chain couples TRBV7-5 to TRBJ1-6; the table assigns TRBD1, which was not confirmed against the DNA. TRBV7-5 is listed as a pseudogene. This CDR3 spans 13 amino acids. The CDR3 protein is CARNRGMCSPLHF. The CDR3 DNA sequence: TGTGCCAGAAACAGGGGTATGTGTTCACCCCTCCACTTT.

This clone came up once. The CDR3 DNA reads as TGTGCCAGCTCACCAAATACAGGGGGCCAGCACTATGGCTACACCTTC. Translation: CASSPNTGGQHYGYTF. This chain links TRBV18 with TRBJ1-2; 9 nucleotides align to TRBD1. The CDR3 is 16 residues long. V was clipped by 2 bases and J by 3 bases; unmatched bases: 7. Germline V gives CDR1 KGHSH, CDR2 LQKENI.

The chain employs TRBV28 and TRBJ1-2; TRBD1 is a possible D gene (6 bases). The CDR3 runs 14 residues. Trimming pared 7 bases from V and 4 bases from J, leaving 16 bases between. Per germline, CDR1 MDHEN and CDR2 SYDVKM. The CDR3 reads CASTEGHTSYGYTF. The DNA of the CDR3 is TGTGCCAGCACTGAGGGACACACATCCTATGGCTACACCTTC.

The rearrangement links TRBV9 to TRBJ2-3; D not certain. Germline-derived CDR1 and CDR2 are SGDLS and YYNGEE. Between the trimmed V and J ends, which lost 5 bases and 6 bases, there was a span of 7 bases. The CDR3 length is 11 residues. In nucleotides, the CDR3 is TGTGCCAGCAGTGCTCGGGATACGCAGTATTTT. Translated: CASSARDTQYF.

The CDR3 nucleotides are TGTGCCAGTAGTATCTTTGGTACTCCGAATGAAAAACTGTTTTTT. Its translation: CASSIFGTPNEKLFF. The rearrangement links TRBV19 to TRBJ1-4; the D is unclear. This CDR3 has 15 amino acids. Per germline, CDR1 LNHDA and CDR2 SQIVND (reference sequence). The germline V and J ends were trimmed by 3 bases and 5 bases, with 13 bases remaining between them.

J is TRBJ2-7 and V is TRBV27, with D possibly matching TRBD2 (6 bases). Germline CDR1 MNHEY, CDR2 SMNVEV (reference sequence). V gave up 8 bases and J gave up 3 bases, with 14 bases separating them. The CDR3 consists of 13 residues. CDR3 amino acids: CASSIGGDYEQYF. As DNA, the CDR3 is TGTGCCAGCTCGATCGGGGGAGACTACGAGCAGTACTTC.

The chain is built from TRBV5-4 and TRBJ1-1, with TRBD1 as a possible D gene (5 bases). Germline CDR1 is SGHNT and CDR2 is YYREEE (reference sequence). V dropped 3 bases and J dropped 0 bases, with 12 bases sitting between them. This CDR3 region has 15 residues. Here the CDR3 DNA reads TGTGCCAGCAGCTACTATCAAGGGGTGAACACTGAAGCTTTCTTT. Translating it yields CASSYYQGVNTEAFF.

J is TRBJ2-7 and V is TRBV6-4, with 9 bases fitting TRBD2. Germline CDR1 MRHNA, CDR2 SNTAGT. The CDR3 has 14 residues. J gave up 6 bases and V 8 bases, and 11 bases lay outside the gene matches. CDR3 nucleotide sequence: TGTGCCAGCTCCTCCGGGACTAGCTACCTCGAGCAGTACTTC. Its translation is CASSSGTSYLEQYF.

The chain has TRBV7-6 and TRBJ2-2; possibly TRBD2 for D (6 bases). Trimming removed 2 bases from V and 1 base from J, with 11 bases in between. The CDR3 spans 16 residues. The germline CDR1 and CDR2 sequences are SGHVS and FNYEAQ. CDR3 sequence: CASSLQWGVNTGELFF. In DNA form, the CDR3 reads TGTGCCAGCAGCTTACAGTGGGGGGTGAACACCGGGGAGCTGTTTTTT.

The chain has TRBV5-1 and TRBJ1-1; D is ambiguous. This CDR3 spans 12 amino acids. V was cut by 0 bases and J by 7 bases, with 7 bases left in between. Per the germline V gene, CDR1 is SGHRS and CDR2 is YFSETQ. The CDR3 is CASSLVSGEAFF. The CDR3 nucleotides are TGCGCCAGCAGCTTGGTTTCGGGTGAAGCTTTCTTT.

In DNA, the CDR3 is TGCGCCAGCAGCTTAGGGACAGGGGGATCCGGCTACACCTTC. Translating gives CASSLGTGGSGYTF. The chain couples TRBV5-1 to TRBJ1-2; 11 nucleotides align to TRBD1. CDR3 length equals 14 residues. V was pared by 2 bases and J by 8 bases, with 5 bases of the junction left unmatched. Germline loops: CDR1 SGHRS, CDR2 YFSETQ. The whole variable domain, filled in from reference TRBV5-1 and TRBJ1-2, reads KAGVTQTPRYLIKTRGQQVTLSCSPISGHRSVSWYQQTPGQGLQFLFEYFSETQRNKGNFPGRFSGRQFSNSRSEMNVSTLELGDSALYLCASSLGTGGSGYTFGSGTRLTVV.

A single count supports this clone. The rearrangement joins TRBV27 to TRBJ1-1; possible D gene TRBD1, 6 bases. Germline values: CDR1 MNHEY, CDR2 SMNVEV (reference sequence). Trimming removed 8 bases from V and 4 bases from J, with 14 bases in between. CDR3 length: 13 amino acids. The CDR3 DNA reads as TGTGCCAGCGGTTACCAGGGGATCACTGAAGCTTTCTTT. It is translated as CASGYQGITEAFF.

V is TRBV9 and J is TRBJ2-2; a possible D gene is TRBD1 (6 bases). The CDR3 is 15 amino acids. Deletions cut 0 bases from V and 4 bases from J, with 10 bases between. Germline-derived CDR1 and CDR2 are SGDLS and YYNGEE. CDR3 protein: CASSVGGRGTGELFF. In nucleotides, the CDR3 is TGTGCCAGCAGCGTAGGGGGCAGGGGCACCGGGGAGCTGTTTTTT.

CDR3 coding DNA: TGTGCCTCTAGTAACACCGGGGAGCTGTTTTTT. This translates into CASSNTGELFF. This chain links TRBV7-6 with TRBJ2-2, with D unclear. The CDR3 totals 11 residues. Trimming took off 11 bases at V and 2 bases at J, with 6 bases between the two ends. Germline assignment: CDR1 SGHVS and CDR2 FNYEAQ. The whole variable domain, filled in from reference TRBV7-6 and TRBJ2-2, reads GAGVSQSPRYKVTKRGQDVALRCDPISGHVSLYWYRQALGQGPEFLTYFNYEAQQDKSGLPNDRFSAERPEGSISTLTIQRTEQRDSAMYRCASSNTGELFFGEGSRLTVL.